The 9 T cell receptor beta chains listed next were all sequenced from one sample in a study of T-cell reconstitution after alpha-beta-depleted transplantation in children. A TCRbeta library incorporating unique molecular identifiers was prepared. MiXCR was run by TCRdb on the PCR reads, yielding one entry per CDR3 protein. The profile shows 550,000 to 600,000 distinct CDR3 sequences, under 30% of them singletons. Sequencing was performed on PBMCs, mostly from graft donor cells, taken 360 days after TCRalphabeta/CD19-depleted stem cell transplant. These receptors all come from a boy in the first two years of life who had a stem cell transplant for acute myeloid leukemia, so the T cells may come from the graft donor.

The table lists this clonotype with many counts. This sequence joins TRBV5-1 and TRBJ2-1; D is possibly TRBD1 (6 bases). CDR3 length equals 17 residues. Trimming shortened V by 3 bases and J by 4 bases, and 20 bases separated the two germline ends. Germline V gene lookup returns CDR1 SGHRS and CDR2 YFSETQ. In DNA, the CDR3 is TGCGCCAGCAGCTCACCAAACAGGGAGAGGGTGTACAATGAGCAGTTCTTC. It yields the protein CASSSPNRERVYNEQFF.

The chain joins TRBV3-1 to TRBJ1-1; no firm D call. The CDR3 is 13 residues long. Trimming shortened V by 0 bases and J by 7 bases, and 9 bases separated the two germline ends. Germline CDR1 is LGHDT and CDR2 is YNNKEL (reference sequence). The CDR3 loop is CASSQESTDEAFF. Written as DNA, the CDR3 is TGTGCCAGCAGCCAAGAAAGCACGGATGAAGCTTTCTTT.

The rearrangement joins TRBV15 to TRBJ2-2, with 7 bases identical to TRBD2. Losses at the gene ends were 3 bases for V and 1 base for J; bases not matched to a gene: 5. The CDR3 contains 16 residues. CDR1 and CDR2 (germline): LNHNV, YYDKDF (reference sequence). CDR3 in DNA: TGTGCCACCAGCAGGTTCAGCGGGGAGAACACCGGGGAGCTGTTTTTT. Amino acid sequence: CATSRFSGENTGELFF. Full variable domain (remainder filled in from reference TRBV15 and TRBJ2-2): DAMVIQNPRYQVTQFGKPVTLSCSQTLNHNVMYWYQQKSSQAPKLLFHYYDKDFNNEADTPDNFQSRRPNTSFCFLDIRSPGLGDTAMYLCATSRFSGENTGELFFGEGSRLTVL.

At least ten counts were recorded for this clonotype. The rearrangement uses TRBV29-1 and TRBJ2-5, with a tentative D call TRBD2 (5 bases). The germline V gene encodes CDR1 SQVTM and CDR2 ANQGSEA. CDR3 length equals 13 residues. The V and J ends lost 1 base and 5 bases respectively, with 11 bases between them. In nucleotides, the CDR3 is TGCAGCGTTGAAGTCGGGGTAGGGGAGACCCAGTACTTC. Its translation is CSVEVGVGETQYF.

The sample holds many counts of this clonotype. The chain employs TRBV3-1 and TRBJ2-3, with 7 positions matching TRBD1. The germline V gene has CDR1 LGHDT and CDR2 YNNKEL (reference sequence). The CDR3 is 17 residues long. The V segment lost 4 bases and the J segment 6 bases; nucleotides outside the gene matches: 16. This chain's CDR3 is CASSLGTVGFSSDTQYF. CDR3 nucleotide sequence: TGTGCCAGCAGCCTCGGGACAGTAGGTTTCTCCAGCGATACGCAGTATTTT.

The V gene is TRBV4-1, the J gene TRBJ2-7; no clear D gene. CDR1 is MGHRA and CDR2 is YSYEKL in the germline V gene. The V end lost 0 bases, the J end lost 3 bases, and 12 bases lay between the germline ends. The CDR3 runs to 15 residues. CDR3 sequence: CASSQDEQPRYEQYF. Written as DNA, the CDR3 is TGCGCCAGCAGCCAAGATGAACAGCCTCGCTACGAGCAGTACTTC.

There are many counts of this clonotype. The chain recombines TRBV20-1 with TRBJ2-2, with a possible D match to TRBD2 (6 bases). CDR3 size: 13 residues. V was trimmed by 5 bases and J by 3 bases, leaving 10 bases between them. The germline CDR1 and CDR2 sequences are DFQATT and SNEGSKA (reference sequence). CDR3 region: CSASGLYTGELFF. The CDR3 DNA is TGCAGTGCTTCCGGACTATACACCGGGGAGCTGTTTTTT.

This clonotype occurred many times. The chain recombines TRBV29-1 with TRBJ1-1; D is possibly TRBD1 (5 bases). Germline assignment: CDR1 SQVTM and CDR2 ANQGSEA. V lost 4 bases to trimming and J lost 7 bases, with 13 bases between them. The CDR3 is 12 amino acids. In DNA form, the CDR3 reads TGCAGCGTTGTCCTCAAGAGGGGTGAAGCTTTCTTT. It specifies CSVVLKRGEAFF.

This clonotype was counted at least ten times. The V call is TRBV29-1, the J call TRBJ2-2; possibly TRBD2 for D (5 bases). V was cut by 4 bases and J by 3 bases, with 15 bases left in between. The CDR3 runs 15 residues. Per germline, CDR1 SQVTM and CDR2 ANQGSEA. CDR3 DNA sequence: TGCAGCGTTGGTACCATCGGGGTAGACACCGGGGAGCTGTTTTTT. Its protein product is CSVGTIGVDTGELFF.